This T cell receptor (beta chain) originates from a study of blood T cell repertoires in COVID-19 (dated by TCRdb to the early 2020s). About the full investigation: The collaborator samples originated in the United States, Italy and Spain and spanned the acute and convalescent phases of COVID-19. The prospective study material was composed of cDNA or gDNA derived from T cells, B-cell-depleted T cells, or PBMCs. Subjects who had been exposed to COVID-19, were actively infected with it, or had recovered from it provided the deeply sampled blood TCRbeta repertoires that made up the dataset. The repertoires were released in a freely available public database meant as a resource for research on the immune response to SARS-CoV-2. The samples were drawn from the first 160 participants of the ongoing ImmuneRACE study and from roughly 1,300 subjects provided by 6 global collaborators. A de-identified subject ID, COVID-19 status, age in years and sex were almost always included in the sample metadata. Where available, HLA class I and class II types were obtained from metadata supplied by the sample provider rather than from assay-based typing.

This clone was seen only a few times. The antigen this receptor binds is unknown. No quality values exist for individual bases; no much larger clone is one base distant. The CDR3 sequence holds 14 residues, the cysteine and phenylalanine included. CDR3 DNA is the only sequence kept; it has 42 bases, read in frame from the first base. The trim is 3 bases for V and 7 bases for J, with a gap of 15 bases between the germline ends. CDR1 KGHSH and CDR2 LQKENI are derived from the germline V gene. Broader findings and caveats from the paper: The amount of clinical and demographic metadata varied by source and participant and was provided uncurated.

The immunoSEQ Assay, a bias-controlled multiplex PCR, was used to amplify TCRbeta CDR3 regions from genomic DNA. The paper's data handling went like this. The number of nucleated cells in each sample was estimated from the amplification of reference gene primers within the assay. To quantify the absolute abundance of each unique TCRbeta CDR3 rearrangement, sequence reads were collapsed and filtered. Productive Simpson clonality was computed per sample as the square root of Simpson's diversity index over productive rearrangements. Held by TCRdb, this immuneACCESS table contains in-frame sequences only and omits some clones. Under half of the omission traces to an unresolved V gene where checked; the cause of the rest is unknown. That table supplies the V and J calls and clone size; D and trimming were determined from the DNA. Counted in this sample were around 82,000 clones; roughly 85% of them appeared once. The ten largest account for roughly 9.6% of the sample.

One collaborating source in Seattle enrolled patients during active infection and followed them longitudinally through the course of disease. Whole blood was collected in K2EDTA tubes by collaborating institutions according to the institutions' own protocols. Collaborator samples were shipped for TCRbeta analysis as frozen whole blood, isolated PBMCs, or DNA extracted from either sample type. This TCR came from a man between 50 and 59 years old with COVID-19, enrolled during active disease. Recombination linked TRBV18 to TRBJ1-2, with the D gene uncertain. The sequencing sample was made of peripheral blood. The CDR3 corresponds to CASSPLAEGFGYTF. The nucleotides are TGTGCCAGCTCACCGTTGGCTGAGGGTTTTGGCTACACCTTC.